The rows below give T cell receptor beta chains drawn from one sample of a study of PD-L1 blockade in urothelial cancer. The repertoire was sequenced with immunoSEQ multiplex PCR; TCRdb's copy has only in-frame clones and lacks some. The sample lists tens of thousands of clones, around 84% seen once, with roughly 2.9% in the top ten. This specimen consisted of PBMCs, obtained around atezolizumab (anti-PD-L1) treatment. These receptors were collected from a man aged 50-60 years with urothelial cancer. The CDR3 runs from the conserved cysteine through the conserved F or W. A D gene is named only where the DNA matches it firmly. Clone size appears in some rows only: once, few, many, or a class for an expanded clone.

CDR3nt: TGTGCCAGCAGCGTAGGGGAGAGGTTAGAGACCCAGTACTTC
CDR3aa: CASSVGERLETQYF
abundance: -
j_gene: TRBJ2-5
v_gene: TRBV9
d_gene: -

CDR3nt: TGTGCCAGTGCTCAGGATTACCTACTCACCGGGGAGCTGTTTTTT
CDR3aa: CASAQDYLLTGELFF
abundance: -
j_gene: TRBJ2-2
v_gene: TRBV19
d_gene: -

CDR3nt: TGCGCCAGCAGCTTGAGAGCCTACATGGGCCCTGGAAACACCATATATTTT
CDR3aa: CASSLRAYMGPGNTIYF
abundance: -
j_gene: TRBJ1-3
v_gene: TRBV5-1
d_gene: -

CDR3nt: TGTGCCAGCAGCCGGGGGAACCACATGGGCACTGAAGCTTTCTTT
CDR3aa: CASSRGNHMGTEAFF
abundance: once
j_gene: TRBJ1-1
v_gene: TRBV11-2
d_gene: -

CDR3nt: TGTGCCAGCAGTTACTCGCGGTCATCTGAAGCTTTCTTT
CDR3aa: CASSYSRSSEAFF
abundance: few
j_gene: TRBJ1-1
v_gene: TRBV6-5
d_gene: -

CDR3nt: TGTGCCAGCAGCTTTTCCCCCCAAACTTTAAACACCGGGGAGCTGTTTTTT
CDR3aa: CASSFSPQTLNTGELFF
abundance: -
j_gene: TRBJ2-2
v_gene: TRBV5-4
d_gene: -

CDR3nt: TGTGCCAGCAGCTTCACGACAGGGGGCGATTCACCCCTCCACTTT
CDR3aa: CASSFTTGGDSPLHF
abundance: -
j_gene: TRBJ1-6
v_gene: TRBV9
d_gene: TRBD1

CDR3nt: TGCAGCGTTCGGGAGGGCGGGGACACCGGGGAGCTGTTTTTT
CDR3aa: CSVREGGDTGELFF
abundance: -
j_gene: TRBJ2-2
v_gene: TRBV29-1
d_gene: TRBD2

CDR3nt: TGCGCCAGCAGCTTGGAAATTCGCGCGGGCTCAGAGCAGTACTTC
CDR3aa: CASSLEIRAGSEQYF
abundance: -
j_gene: TRBJ2-7
v_gene: TRBV5-1
d_gene: -

CDR3nt: TGTGCCAGCGCTGGGAGACAGGGGGCTCTTGGCAATCAGCCCCAGCATTTT
CDR3aa: CASAGRQGALGNQPQHF
abundance: -
j_gene: TRBJ1-5
v_gene: TRBV2
d_gene: TRBD1

CDR3nt: TGTGCCAGCAGCGCTCGACAGGGTGAAGGCACCATATATTTT
CDR3aa: CASSARQGEGTIYF
abundance: -
j_gene: TRBJ1-3
v_gene: TRBV9
d_gene: TRBD1

CDR3nt: TGTGCCAGCAGCCAAAAAAAGCAAGCCTTTGACAATGAGCAGTTCTTC
CDR3aa: CASSQKKQAFDNEQFF
abundance: -
j_gene: TRBJ2-1
v_gene: TRBV4-2
d_gene: -

CDR3nt: TGTGCCAGCAGTTTAGGGGGGGGGAGAGGCTACACCTTC
CDR3aa: CASSLGGGRGYTF
abundance: once
j_gene: TRBJ1-2
v_gene: TRBV28
d_gene: -

CDR3nt: TGTGCCAGCAGCACCGGGACAGGACGCAATGAGCAGTTCTTC
CDR3aa: CASSTGTGRNEQFF
abundance: -
j_gene: TRBJ2-1
v_gene: TRBV11-2
d_gene: TRBD1

CDR3nt: TGTGCCAGCAACGGACAGGGGGCTGGCTACACCTTC
CDR3aa: CASNGQGAGYTF
abundance: -
j_gene: TRBJ1-2
v_gene: TRBV6-5
d_gene: TRBD1

CDR3nt: TGTGCCAGCAGTTTGGGTGGTGGGGCTTACACCGGGGAGCTGTTTTTT
CDR3aa: CASSLGGGAYTGELFF
abundance: -
j_gene: TRBJ2-2
v_gene: TRBV28
d_gene: -

CDR3nt: TGTGCCAGCAGGGGGCTCGGGACAGGGCCCTACGAGCAGTACTTC
CDR3aa: CASRGLGTGPYEQYF
abundance: -
j_gene: TRBJ2-7
v_gene: TRBV28
d_gene: TRBD1

CDR3nt: TGTGCCTGGAGTCAAAGGGGTTCTGGGGCCAACGTCCTGACTTTC
CDR3aa: CAWSQRGSGANVLTF
abundance: -
j_gene: TRBJ2-6
v_gene: TRBV30
d_gene: -

CDR3nt: TGCAGTGCTAGACTCGGAAACACCATATATTTT
CDR3aa: CSARLGNTIYF
abundance: -
j_gene: TRBJ1-3
v_gene: TRBV20-1
d_gene: -

CDR3nt: TGTGCCAGCAGCCAAGTAGACAGATCGATCGCCGAGCAGTACTTC
CDR3aa: CASSQVDRSIAEQYF
abundance: -
j_gene: TRBJ2-7
v_gene: TRBV14
d_gene: -

CDR3nt: TGTGCCAGCAGTGCGTCCGGGACAGGGGGCACTGAAGCTTTCTTT
CDR3aa: CASSASGTGGTEAFF
abundance: -
j_gene: TRBJ1-1
v_gene: TRBV6-6
d_gene: TRBD1

CDR3nt: TGTGCCAGCAGCCAAGATCGGACAGGGGCCGGTTCACCCCTCCACTTT
CDR3aa: CASSQDRTGAGSPLHF
abundance: -
j_gene: TRBJ1-6
v_gene: TRBV4-2
d_gene: TRBD1

CDR3nt: TGCGCCAGCAGCTCGACGACAGGGGGCCGCGAGCAGTACTTC
CDR3aa: CASSSTTGGREQYF
abundance: once
j_gene: TRBJ2-7
v_gene: TRBV5-1
d_gene: TRBD1

CDR3nt: TGTGCCAGCTCAACCGGGACAGGACCCAACACTGAAGCTTTCTTT
CDR3aa: CASSTGTGPNTEAFF
abundance: -
j_gene: TRBJ1-1
v_gene: TRBV18
d_gene: TRBD1

CDR3nt: TGTGCCAGCAACATGGGGGGGACAGGGGCCTATCGTGGCTACACCTTC
CDR3aa: CASNMGGTGAYRGYTF
abundance: -
j_gene: TRBJ1-2
v_gene: TRBV28
d_gene: TRBD1

CDR3nt: TGTGCCAGCAGCGGGGGGGGGACCGCTAATCAGCCCCAGCATTTT
CDR3aa: CASSGGGTANQPQHF
abundance: -
j_gene: TRBJ1-5
v_gene: TRBV11-2
d_gene: -

CDR3nt: TGTGCCAGCTCACCGGGACAGGGGACACGGAATGAGCAGTTCTTC
CDR3aa: CASSPGQGTRNEQFF
abundance: once
j_gene: TRBJ2-1
v_gene: TRBV18
d_gene: TRBD1

CDR3nt: TGTGCCAGTAGTTTCCGGACAGGGGTGCTGAACACTGAAGCTTTCTTT
CDR3aa: CASSFRTGVLNTEAFF
abundance: few
j_gene: TRBJ1-1
v_gene: TRBV19
d_gene: TRBD1

CDR3nt: TGTGCCAGCAACAGGGCGAACTATGGCTACACCTTC
CDR3aa: CASNRANYGYTF
abundance: -
j_gene: TRBJ1-2
v_gene: TRBV28
d_gene: -

CDR3nt: TGTGCCAGCACGAGAATAGGACAGGGGAACACTGAAGCTTTCTTT
CDR3aa: CASTRIGQGNTEAFF
abundance: -
j_gene: TRBJ1-1
v_gene: TRBV27
d_gene: TRBD1

CDR3nt: TGTGCCAGCAGCTTGGGGGCGGGACAGGGGACCGAGCAGTACTTC
CDR3aa: CASSLGAGQGTEQYF
abundance: -
j_gene: TRBJ2-7
v_gene: TRBV5-5
d_gene: TRBD1

CDR3nt: TGTGCCAGCAGTTTTAGGGGTATCGGTCAGCCCCAGCATTTT
CDR3aa: CASSFRGIGQPQHF
abundance: -
j_gene: TRBJ1-5
v_gene: TRBV28
d_gene: -

CDR3nt: TGTGCCAGCAGCTTAGGGCAGGGGGCGGACATTCAGTACTTC
CDR3aa: CASSLGQGADIQYF
abundance: -
j_gene: TRBJ2-4
v_gene: TRBV7-2
d_gene: TRBD1

CDR3nt: TGTGCCAGCAGGGGCTGGGGACTAGCGGGCACCGGGGAGCTGTTTTTT
CDR3aa: CASRGWGLAGTGELFF
abundance: -
j_gene: TRBJ2-2
v_gene: TRBV11-2
d_gene: TRBD2

CDR3nt: TGCGCCAGCAGTAGACTAGCGGGAGTGGGAAATGAGCAGTTCTTC
CDR3aa: CASSRLAGVGNEQFF
abundance: -
j_gene: TRBJ2-1
v_gene: TRBV4-1
d_gene: TRBD2

CDR3nt: TGTGCCAGCAGCCCCTCGTGGGTAGCGGGAGAAGAGCAGTACTTC
CDR3aa: CASSPSWVAGEEQYF
abundance: -
j_gene: TRBJ2-7
v_gene: TRBV5-6
d_gene: TRBD2

CDR3nt: TGTGCCAGCTCGAGGGTCGATTTTCCTGAAGCTTTCTTT
CDR3aa: CASSRVDFPEAFF
abundance: -
j_gene: TRBJ1-1
v_gene: TRBV13
d_gene: -

CDR3nt: TGTGCCAGCAGCTTAGATGGGACAGGGGGCGCGTATTCACCCCTCCACTTT
CDR3aa: CASSLDGTGGAYSPLHF
abundance: -
j_gene: TRBJ1-6
v_gene: TRBV7-9
d_gene: TRBD1

CDR3nt: TGTGCCAGCAGCTTTAGCGGGAGCTACGAGCAGTACTTC
CDR3aa: CASSFSGSYEQYF
abundance: -
j_gene: TRBJ2-7
v_gene: TRBV7-2
d_gene: TRBD2

CDR3nt: TGTGCCAGCAGTTACTCTAAGACAGGGGCAGTGTATGGCTACACCTTC
CDR3aa: CASSYSKTGAVYGYTF
abundance: -
j_gene: TRBJ1-2
v_gene: TRBV6-5
d_gene: TRBD1

CDR3nt: TGTGCCAGCAGTCAAGGGACAGCTGATACCTACGAGCAGTACTTC
CDR3aa: CASSQGTADTYEQYF
abundance: -
j_gene: TRBJ2-7
v_gene: TRBV28
d_gene: TRBD1

CDR3nt: TGTGCCAGCAGCCAAGAAGGATCAGGCGCTCACGAGCAGTACTTC
CDR3aa: CASSQEGSGAHEQYF
abundance: -
j_gene: TRBJ2-7
v_gene: TRBV14
d_gene: -

CDR3nt: TGTGCCAGTCGGGGGGGCGGTCAGGAGCAGTACTTC
CDR3aa: CASRGGGQEQYF
abundance: -
j_gene: TRBJ2-7
v_gene: TRBV28
d_gene: TRBD2

CDR3nt: TGTGCCAGTAGTATCCCGCCTAGCGGGAGGGCTAATGAGCAGTTCTTC
CDR3aa: CASSIPPSGRANEQFF
abundance: -
j_gene: TRBJ2-1
v_gene: TRBV19
d_gene: TRBD2

CDR3nt: TGTGCCAGCTCACCCCTGAGTGTGAGGGATACGCAGTATTTT
CDR3aa: CASSPLSVRDTQYF
abundance: -
j_gene: TRBJ2-3
v_gene: TRBV18
d_gene: -

CDR3nt: TGTGCCAGCAGTTTCGACAGGGGGAGCTATGGCTACACCTTC
CDR3aa: CASSFDRGSYGYTF
abundance: -
j_gene: TRBJ1-2
v_gene: TRBV28
d_gene: TRBD1

CDR3nt: TGCGCCAGCGAGAGTACAGGAATGGGGAACATTCAGTACTTC
CDR3aa: CASESTGMGNIQYF
abundance: -
j_gene: TRBJ2-4
v_gene: TRBV10-2
d_gene: -

CDR3nt: TGCGCCAGCACCCGAGGGGGCCGGGCAGATACGCAGTATTTT
CDR3aa: CASTRGGRADTQYF
abundance: -
j_gene: TRBJ2-3
v_gene: TRBV4-1
d_gene: TRBD1

CDR3nt: TGTGCCAGCAGCTTACGCCGAGACTACGAGCAGTACTTC
CDR3aa: CASSLRRDYEQYF
abundance: -
j_gene: TRBJ2-7
v_gene: TRBV5-4
d_gene: -

CDR3nt: TGTGCCAGCAGCTTGGGGCGGAACAGGGGGAGGGCTGAAGCTTTCTTT
CDR3aa: CASSLGRNRGRAEAFF
abundance: -
j_gene: TRBJ1-1
v_gene: TRBV5-4
d_gene: TRBD1

CDR3nt: TGTGCCAGCAGCTTGGGACTAGCGGCCCGGAATGAGCAGTTCTTC
CDR3aa: CASSLGLAARNEQFF
abundance: -
j_gene: TRBJ2-1
v_gene: TRBV7-3
d_gene: TRBD2

CDR3nt: TGTGCCAGCAGCTTGGCCTTGTTACAGGGGGGTCGAGCTTTCTTT
CDR3aa: CASSLALLQGGRAFF
abundance: -
j_gene: TRBJ1-1
v_gene: TRBV5-5
d_gene: TRBD1

CDR3nt: TGCGCCAGCAGCTTGGTAGCGGGACTAGCGGGACCGTACCAAGAGACCCAGTACTTC
CDR3aa: CASSLVAGLAGPYQETQYF
abundance: -
j_gene: TRBJ2-5
v_gene: TRBV5-1
d_gene: TRBD2